This passage covers 3 T cell receptor beta chains from one sample sequenced in a study of shared clonotypes between healthy human individuals. Profiled with immunoSEQ multiplex PCR; TCRdb holds only in-frame clones, not every one. The table has roughly 600,000 clones, 95% to 98% seen once. Only CD45RO-negative cells positively selected for CCR7 counted as naive CD8 cells, so terminally differentiated effector memory CD45RA+ cells were excluded. What was sequenced was naive CD8+ T cells sorted from blood. All receptors come from a man aged 25 to 40 in good health.

The chain recombines TRBV10-3 with TRBJ2-7, with 7 bases fitting TRBD2. Germline V gene sequence: CDR1 ENHRY, CDR2 SYGVKD. The CDR3 spans 14 residues. V was pared by 3 bases and J by 2 bases, with 4 bases of the junction left unmatched. The CDR3 loop is CAISELAPTYEQYF. CDR3 bases: TGTGCCATCAGTGAACTAGCGCCCACCTACGAGCAGTACTTC.

This chain connects TRBV29-1 to TRBJ2-7, with 7 bases aligning to TRBD1. The CDR3 is 12 residues long. Germline CDR1 is SQVTM and CDR2 is ANQGSEA. The CDR3 nucleotides read TGCGAGGGACAGTTGGTTTTGGACGAGCAGTACTTC. Its protein is CEGQLVLDEQYF.

The J gene is TRBJ2-7, the V gene TRBV29-1, with 9 bases aligning to TRBD1. Unmatched junction bases numbered 10, after V lost 4 bases and J lost 0 bases. The CDR3 covers 16 residues. Germline CDR1 is SQVTM and CDR2 is ANQGSEA. CDR3 nucleotide sequence: TGCAGCGTTGTCGGTAGGGACAGGGTGGGCTCCTACGAGCAGTACTTC. Translation gives CSVVGRDRVGSYEQYF.